A single sample gave rise to the 22 T cell receptor delta chains below, sequenced in a study of Vδ1+ human thymocytes. For these TCRs, the target antigens are not known. Study observations and caveats: Thymic TRG and TRD repertoires appeared highly polyclonal.

Extracted RNA was reverse transcribed into cDNA. Pooled V-gene forward primers with one constant-region reverse primer generated the CDR3 amplicons by multiplex PCR. TCRdb re-called the multiplex PCR reads through CATT. The top ten clones hold 0.2% to 0.3% of a sample with 80,000 or so delta-chain clones, about 30% of them seen once. The sequenced material came from Vdelta1+ gamma-delta thymocytes from the thymus. Documented subset: FACS-sorted CD3+ TCRalphabeta- TCRVdelta1+ TCRVdelta2- thymocytes. The receptors were sampled from a boy in the first two years of life who had congenital heart surgery.

This clone was seen a few times. The chain links TRDV1 to TRDJ1; 9 positions match TRDD3. Germline values: CDR1 TSWWSYY, CDR2 QGS. This CDR3 has 18 amino acids. V lost 1 base and J lost 0; bases outside the gene matches: 9. The CDR3 here is CALGERRRGDTYTDKLIF. DNA for the CDR3: TGTGCTCTTGGGGAACGCCGAAGGGGGGATACTTACACCGATAAACTCATCTTT.

This rearrangement joins TRDV1 to TRDJ1, with 9 bases matching TRDD3. Germline V lookup: CDR1 TSWWSYY, CDR2 QGS. The junction had 22 bases not matched to a gene; V was cut back by 2 bases and J by 0 bases. CDR3 size: 22 residues. Here the CDR3 reads CALGEAPAFVYWGTRYTDKLIF. Here the CDR3 DNA reads TGTGCTCTTGGGGAAGCCCCGGCCTTCGTGTACTGGGGGACCCGGTACACCGATAAACTCATCTTT.

The chain couples TRDV1 to TRDJ1; perhaps TRDD3 as D (6 bases). The CDR3 is 17 residues long. The germline V gene encodes CDR1 TSWWSYY and CDR2 QGS. With 4 bases removed from V and 11 bases from J, the gap between germline ends came to 29 bases. The CDR3 sequence is CALGVAVPRPGEKRLIF. The CDR3, as DNA: TGTGCTCTTGGGGTCGCTGTCCCTCGTCCTGGGGAAAAAAGGCTCATCTTT.

Comments on this clone: This same CDR3 is encoded by further DNA sequences in the sample. This rearrangement joins TRDV1 to TRDJ1, with a weak D call TRDD3 (5 bases). The CDR3 length is 22 residues. The germline V and J ends were trimmed by 3 bases and 0 bases, with 32 bases remaining between them. CDR1 TSWWSYY and CDR2 QGS come from the germline V gene. CDR3 loop: CALGEPILGPVLRGPYTDKLIF. As DNA, the CDR3 is TGTGCTCTTGGGGAGCCAATCCTGGGCCCGGTACTCCGAGGGCCGTACACCGATAAACTCATCTTT.

This chain joins TRDV1 and TRDJ1; 7 nucleotides agree with TRDD2. Unmatched junction bases numbered 31, after V lost 6 bases and J lost 0 bases. This CDR3 has 23 residues. Germline values: CDR1 TSWWSYY, CDR2 QGS. This CDR3 is CALGVRTFLRVPGPGRYTDKLIF. For the CDR3, the DNA is TGTGCTCTTGGAGTTCGAACCTTCCTGCGTGTTCCTGGGCCGGGAAGGTACACCGATAAACTCATCTTT.

This sequence joins TRDV1 and TRDJ1; the match to TRDD3 covers 12 bases. The J segment lost 0 bases and the V segment lost 1 base, leaving 18 bases of the junction unmatched. The CDR3 loop spans 22 amino acids. Germline V gene sequence: CDR1 TSWWSYY, CDR2 QGS. CDR3 DNA sequence: TGTGCTCTTGGGGAACCGGGTCTACGAGGCTGGGGGATACGAGCCCACACCGATAAACTCATCTTT. This sequence encodes CALGEPGLRGWGIRAHTDKLIF.

This clone was picked up a small number of times. The chain employs TRDV1 and TRDJ1; TRDD3 aligns across 11 bases. The V gene end was trimmed by 1 base and the J gene end by 3 bases; junction bases not matched to a gene: 37. CDR1 and CDR2 from the germline V gene are TSWWSYY and QGS. CDR3 length: 27 amino acids. CDR3 nucleotides: TGTGCTCTTGGGGAACGTCCAACAAATTCCGGACGAAGCGGTATACTGGGGGATATTACATATGCCGATAAACTCATCTTT. This encodes CALGERPTNSGRSGILGDITYADKLIF.

The chain is built from TRDV1 and TRDJ1, with D possibly TRDD2 on 5 matching bases. Trimming pared 1 base from V and 2 bases from J, leaving 23 bases between. CDR1 and CDR2 from the germline V gene are TSWWSYY and QGS. The CDR3 has 19 amino acids. CDR3 DNA: TGTGCTCTTGGGGAACCCCCCCCTACTTCCCGAAGAGATACCGATAAACTCATCTTT. Translating gives CALGEPPPTSRRDTDKLIF.

The chain couples TRDV1 to TRDJ1; 7 nucleotides align to TRDD3. The V gene end was trimmed by 1 base and the J gene end by 6 bases; junction bases not matched to a gene: 8. The germline gives CDR1 TSWWSYY, CDR2 QGS. This CDR3 region has 15 residues. The CDR3 bases are TGTGCTCTTGGGGAACGGCGGGGGGATTCGTATAAACTCATCTTT. Encoded protein: CALGERRGDSYKLIF.

This clone was seen a handful of times. The chain combines TRDV1 with TRDJ1; no firm D call. The V and J ends lost 2 bases and 4 bases respectively, with 20 bases between them. Germline V gene sequence: CDR1 TSWWSYY, CDR2 QGS. This CDR3 comprises 17 residues. In DNA, the CDR3 is TGTGCTCTTGGGGAATACCAAACGACCCGCAACCTCGATAAACTCATCTTT. This translates into CALGEYQTTRNLDKLIF.

V usage is TRDV2 and J usage is TRDJ1; 10 bases agree with TRDD3. There are 15 residues in the CDR3. CDR1 and CDR2 from the germline V gene are GEAIGNYY and EKD. V lost 6 bases and J lost 3; bases outside the gene matches: 9. In DNA, the CDR3 is TGTGCCTGTCCTCCATCGGGGGGATACGCCGATAAACTCATCTTT. It translates to CACPPSGGYADKLIF.

This clone was found a few times. The chain uses TRDV1 and TRDJ1; no definite D call. CDR1 is TSWWSYY and CDR2 is QGS in the germline V gene. CDR3 length: 16 amino acids. Between the trimmed V and J ends, which lost 0 bases and 3 bases, there was a span of 14 bases. The CDR3 protein is CALGELNARVSDKLIF. The CDR3, as DNA: TGTGCTCTTGGGGAACTAAATGCCCGGGTGTCCGATAAACTCATCTTT.

The chain combines TRDV1 with TRDJ1; 9 positions match TRDD3. J lost 6 bases, V lost 1 base, and 12 bases had no gene match. CDR1 and CDR2 from the germline V gene are TSWWSYY and QGS. The CDR3 spans 17 residues. This CDR3 reads CALGEHWGRGIQHKLIF. In DNA, the CDR3 is TGTGCTCTTGGGGAACACTGGGGGAGGGGGATCCAACATAAACTCATCTTT.

This clone came up a few times. The chain carries TRDV1 and TRDJ1, with 10 positions matching TRDD3. Germline V gene lookup returns CDR1 TSWWSYY and CDR2 QGS. The V segment lost 0 bases and the J segment 10 bases; nucleotides outside the gene matches: 23. CDR3 length: 20 residues. The CDR3 here is CALGELAPSPGGYAYPGLIF. The CDR3 DNA reads as TGTGCTCTTGGGGAACTAGCGCCAAGCCCCGGGGGATACGCGTATCCAGGACTCATCTTT.

The chain employs TRDV1 and TRDJ1; 12 bases line up with TRDD3. CDR1 and CDR2 (germline): TSWWSYY, QGS. With V trimmed by 4 bases and J by 3 bases, 36 bases remained unmatched. This CDR3 has 26 amino acids. The CDR3 loop reads CALGGSKKLGAGYWGILDATSDKLIF. The CDR3 nucleotides are TGTGCTCTTGGGGGAAGTAAAAAGTTGGGAGCCGGTTACTGGGGGATACTAGACGCTACGTCCGATAAACTCATCTTT.

This clone was seen more than once but under ten times. The V call is TRDV1, the J call TRDJ1; D is ambiguous. The germline CDR1 and CDR2 sequences are TSWWSYY and QGS. The CDR3 has 18 amino acids. V lost 3 bases and J 0 bases, leaving 20 bases between the germline ends. The CDR3 here is CALGDPLGPNPYTDKLIF. CDR3 nucleotide sequence: TGTGCTCTTGGGGACCCTTTGGGCCCAAACCCTTACACCGATAAACTCATCTTT.

This clone was picked up a small number of times. The chain recombines TRDV1 with TRDJ1; no reliable D call. V was clipped by 1 base and J by 7 bases, with 16 bases between them. Looked up from germline, CDR1 is TSWWSYY and CDR2 is QGS. CDR3 length: 15 amino acids. CDR3 loop: CALGERLPPPGKLIF. The CDR3, as DNA: TGTGCTCTTGGGGAACGATTGCCTCCCCCCGGTAAACTCATCTTT.

The chain recombines TRDV1 with TRDJ1; no firm D call. CDR1 is TSWWSYY and CDR2 is QGS in the germline V gene. V dropped 5 bases and J dropped 1 base, with 38 bases sitting between them. CDR3 length equals 23 residues. CDR3 protein: CALGKEQPRNRSEGFPATDKLIF. The DNA of the CDR3 is TGTGCTCTTGGGAAAGAACAGCCCCGGAACCGGAGTGAGGGGTTCCCCGCCACCGATAAACTCATCTTT.

V usage is TRDV1 and J usage is TRDJ1; 13 bases map to TRDD3. This CDR3 is built from 24 residues. Germline CDR1 reads TSWWSYY; CDR2 reads QGS. V was clipped by 0 bases and J by 1 base; unmatched bases: 23. The CDR3 is CALGELEGFRYAYWGIRGTDKLIF. CDR3 sequence (DNA): TGTGCTCTTGGGGAACTAGAGGGCTTCCGTTACGCGTACTGGGGGATACGGGGCACCGATAAACTCATCTTT.

V gene TRDV1 combines with J gene TRDJ1, with TRDD3 matching over 9 bases. Germline V gene sequence: CDR1 TSWWSYY, CDR2 QGS. V trimming: 0 bases; J trimming: 0 bases; junction bases outside the gene matches: 11. This CDR3 has 19 amino acids. CDR3 nucleotide sequence: TGTGCTCTTGGGGAACTCGGACCTGGGGGATGGACGTACACCGATAAACTCATCTTT. Amino acids: CALGELGPGGWTYTDKLIF.

The chain uses TRDV1 and TRDJ1; TRDD3 matches at 8 bases. CDR1 and CDR2 (germline): TSWWSYY, QGS. J lost 0 bases, V lost 2 bases, and 26 bases had no gene match. The CDR3 is 23 residues long. CDR3 protein: CALGEGVVLLVLGVARDTDKLIF. The DNA of the CDR3 is TGTGCTCTTGGGGAAGGAGTGGTCCTACTCGTACTGGGGGTGGCGCGGGACACCGATAAACTCATCTTT.

The sample holds one count of this clone. The chain is built from TRDV1 and TRDJ1; 10 nucleotides match TRDD3. After removal of 7 bases from V and 1 base from J, the junction contained 21 bases not matched to a gene. This CDR3 comprises 20 residues. Germline V CDR1 and CDR2: TSWWSYY, QGS. Written as DNA, the CDR3 is TGTGCTCTTGCCCGGCGGGTACGCCACTGGGGGATTAATAGCACCGATAAACTCATCTTT. As protein: CALARRVRHWGINSTDKLIF.